This T cell receptor beta chain was identified during a study of regulatory T cells in long-lasting Graves disease. This clonotype was recorded many times. Libraries of TCR beta came from iRepertoire HTBI primers plus Arm-PCR of CDR3 regions. Source study methods: Samples revealed roughly 62 TRBV and 14 TRBJ segments. TCRdb reprocessed the multiplex PCR reads via MiXCR and lists one record per CDR3 protein. None of the V and J calls come from the authors' own analysis; TCRdb made them. The profile shows under 700,000 distinct CDR3 sequences, roughly 15% of them singletons. Time point in this sample: newly diagnosed GD, antithyroid drugs for less than 3 months. There was RNA extracted from PBMCs, and the TCR library was made from it. The patients included were those that came from an endocrinology department in Xi'an, China. Between the trimmed V and J ends, which lost 6 bases and 9 bases, there was a span of 18 bases. The length of the CDR3 is 14 residues.

These data were also filed under a second study, of T cells in Graves' hyperthyroidism and ophthalmopathy. That study adds: Stable hyperthyroidism was told apart from ophthalmopathy by a model built on 13 V-J features.

The sequence came from a woman aged 35-65 years with Graves disease. Sequences were derived from peripheral blood mononuclear cells (PBMCs), sampled at new diagnosis, from a patient treated with antithyroid drugs. The chain carries TRBV12-3 or TRBV12-4 and TRBJ2-1; D perhaps matches TRBD1 (6 bases). CDR3 in amino acids: CASSPRSARGEQFF. For the CDR3, the DNA is TGTGCCAGCAGCCCTAGGTCGGCCAGGGGTGAGCAGTTCTTC.